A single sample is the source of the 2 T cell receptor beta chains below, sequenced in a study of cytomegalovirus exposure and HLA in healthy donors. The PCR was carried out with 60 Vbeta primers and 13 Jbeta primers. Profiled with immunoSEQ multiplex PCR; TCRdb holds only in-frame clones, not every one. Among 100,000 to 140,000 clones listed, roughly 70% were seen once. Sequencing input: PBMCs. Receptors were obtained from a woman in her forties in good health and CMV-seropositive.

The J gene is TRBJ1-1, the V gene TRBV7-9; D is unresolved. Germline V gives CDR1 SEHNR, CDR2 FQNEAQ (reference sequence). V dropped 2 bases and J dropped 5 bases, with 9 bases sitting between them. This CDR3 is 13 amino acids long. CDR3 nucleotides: TGTGCCAGCAGCTTATTGGGAGGAACTGAAGCTTTCTTT. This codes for CASSLLGGTEAFF.

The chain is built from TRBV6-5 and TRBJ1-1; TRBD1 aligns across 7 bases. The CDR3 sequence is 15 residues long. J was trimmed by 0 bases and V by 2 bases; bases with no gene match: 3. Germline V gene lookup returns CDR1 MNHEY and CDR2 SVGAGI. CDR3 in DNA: TGTGCCAGCAGTTACCAGGGGGGACTGAACACTGAAGCTTTCTTT. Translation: CASSYQGGLNTEAFF.